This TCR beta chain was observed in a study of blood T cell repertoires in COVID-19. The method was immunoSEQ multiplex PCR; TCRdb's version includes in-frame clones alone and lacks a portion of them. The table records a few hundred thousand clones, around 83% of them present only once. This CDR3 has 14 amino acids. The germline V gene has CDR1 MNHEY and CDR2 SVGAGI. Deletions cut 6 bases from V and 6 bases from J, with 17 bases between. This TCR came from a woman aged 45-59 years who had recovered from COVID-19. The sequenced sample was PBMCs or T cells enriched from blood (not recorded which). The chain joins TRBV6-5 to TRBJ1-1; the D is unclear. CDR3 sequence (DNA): TGTGCCAGCAGCCGGACTTCCCGTCGAGCTGAAGCTTTCTTT. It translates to CASSRTSRRAEAFF.